This record looks at one TCR beta chain sequence and its context. MiXCR was run by TCRdb on the RACE reads, yielding one entry per CDR3 protein. The sample contains some 45,000 distinct CDR3 sequences, around 10% of which appear only once. These data originate in a study of human T cells and chemical hapten exposure. Germline assignment: CDR1 MNHNS and CDR2 SASEGT. The CDR3 loop spans 16 amino acids. Trimming removed 1 base at V and 0 bases at J, with 10 bases between. Specified time point: patch test 2, 6 weeks after DPC sensitization. Treatment: therapeutic diphenylcyclopropenone sensitization with weekly scalp DPC.

The clonotype was recovered from a middle-aged woman with alopecia areata. Some clones in this sample may be carry-over from other donors' samples. The sample here was whole blood, taken in connection with sensitization to the hapten diphenylcyclopropenone (DPC). The chain has TRBV6-1 and TRBJ2-4; tentatively, D is TRBD2 (5 bases). CDR3 nucleotides: TGTGCCAGCAGTGAAGACTTCCGGGGAGCCAAAAACATTCAGTACTTC. Its translation: CASSEDFRGAKNIQYF.